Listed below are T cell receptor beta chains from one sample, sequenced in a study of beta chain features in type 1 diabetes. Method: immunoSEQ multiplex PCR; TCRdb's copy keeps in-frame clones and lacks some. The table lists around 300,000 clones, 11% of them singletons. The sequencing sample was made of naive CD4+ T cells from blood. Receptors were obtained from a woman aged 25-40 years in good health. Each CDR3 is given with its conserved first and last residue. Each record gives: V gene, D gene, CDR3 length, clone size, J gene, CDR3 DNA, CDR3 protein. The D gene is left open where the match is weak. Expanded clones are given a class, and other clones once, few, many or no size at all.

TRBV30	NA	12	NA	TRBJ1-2	TGTGCCTGGACCCAGGGGATCTATGGCTACACCTTC	CAWTQGIYGYTF
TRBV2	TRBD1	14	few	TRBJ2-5	TGTGCCGGGGGGCGAGGGACAGGGATCGAGACCCAGTACTTC	CAGGRGTGIETQYF
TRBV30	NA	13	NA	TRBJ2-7	TGTGCCTGGAGTAGGGGACACGGATACGAGCAGTACTTC	CAWSRGHGYEQYF
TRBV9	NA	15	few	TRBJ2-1	TGTGCCAGCAGCGTAGTCACAGGAGCTCCCAATGAGCAGTTCTTC	CASSVVTGAPNEQFF
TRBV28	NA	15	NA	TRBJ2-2	TGTGCCAGCAGTTCCCCGGGACATGGAGCCGGGGAGCTGTTTTTT	CASSSPGHGAGELFF
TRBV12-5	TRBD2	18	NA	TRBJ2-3	TGTGCTAGTGGCTCCGGGACGAAGCGGGAGATGGGCACAGATACGCAGTATTTT	CASGSGTKREMGTDTQYF
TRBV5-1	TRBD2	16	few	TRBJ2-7	TGCGCCAGCAGGACCGGGACTAGCGGCTCCTCCTACGAGCAGTACTTC	CASRTGTSGSSYEQYF
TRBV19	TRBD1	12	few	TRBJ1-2	TGTGCCAGTAGCCGACAGGGATCTGGCTACACCTTC	CASSRQGSGYTF
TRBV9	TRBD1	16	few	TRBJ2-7	TGTGCCAGCAGCGCCGGTACCGGGACAGGGACTTACGAGCAGTACTTC	CASSAGTGTGTYEQYF
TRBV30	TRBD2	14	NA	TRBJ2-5	TGTGCCTGGAGTGGGGGGGGAGTCCAAGAGACCCAGTACTTC	CAWSGGGVQETQYF
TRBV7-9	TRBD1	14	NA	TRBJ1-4	TGTGCCAGCAGCCCGGGACAGGGGTATGAAAAACTGTTTTTT	CASSPGQGYEKLFF
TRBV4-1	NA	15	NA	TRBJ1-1	TGCGCCAGCAGCCCAGAGACGACAGGGAACACTGAAGCTTTCTTT	CASSPETTGNTEAFF
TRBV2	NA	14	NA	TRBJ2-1	TGTGCCAGCATTCGGACAGTTGCGGACTATGAGCAGTTCTTC	CASIRTVADYEQFF
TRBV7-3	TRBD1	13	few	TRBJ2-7	TGTGCCAGCGCGAAGGGACAGGGCAACGAGCAGTACTTC	CASAKGQGNEQYF
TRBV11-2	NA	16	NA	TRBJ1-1	TGTGCCAGCAGCTTAGTTCTAGGGGCGGGGGGGACTGAAGCTTTCTTT	CASSLVLGAGGTEAFF
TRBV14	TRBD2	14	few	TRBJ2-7	TGTGCCAGCAGCCTCCGACTAGCGTCCTACGAGCAGTACTTC	CASSLRLASYEQYF
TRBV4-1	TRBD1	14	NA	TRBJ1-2	TGCGCCAGCAGCCGGCCGGGACAGGGTGTTGGCTACACCTTC	CASSRPGQGVGYTF
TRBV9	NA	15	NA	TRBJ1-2	TGTGCCAGCAGCGTAGTGGAGGGATTATACTATGGCTACACCTTC	CASSVVEGLYYGYTF
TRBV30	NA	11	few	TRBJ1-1	TGTGCCTGGGGACCGGAGGTTGAAGCTTTCTTT	CAWGPEVEAFF
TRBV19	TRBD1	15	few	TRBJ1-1	TGTGCCAGTAGGAAAACAGGGGTGGCGAACACTGAAGCTTTCTTT	CASRKTGVANTEAFF